The 3 T cell receptor beta chains presented below share a single source sample, sequenced in a study of cytotoxic CD8 clonotypes in ibrutinib-treated CLL. Some clones are missing from TCRdb's copy, which holds only in-frame ones; the method was immunoSEQ multiplex PCR. The table lists more than 200,000 clones, 60% to 75% of them singletons. Sequencing was performed on PBMCs, taken after 24 months of ibrutinib treatment. The receptors were gathered from a human donor with chronic lymphocytic leukemia.

The chain has TRBV10-3 and TRBJ2-5, with TRBD1 matching over 8 bases. The DNA end lines up better with TRBJ2-7; the J call may be wrong. The CDR3 totals 15 residues. Germline CDR1 is ENHRY and CDR2 is SYGVKD. The CDR3 DNA sequence: TGTGCCACCCGGACCCAGACAGGGGTGCCCTACGAGCAGTACTTC. Translation gives CATRTQTGVPYEQYF.

The chain combines TRBV30 with TRBJ2-1; D unresolved. Per germline, CDR1 GTSNPN and CDR2 SVGIG (reference sequence). The CDR3 is 15 amino acids. Trimming stripped 3 bases from V and 5 bases from J, with 17 bases between. The DNA for the CDR3 is TGTGCCTGGAGAGTCCATTACACTGTCGACAATGAGCAGTTCTTC. Amino acids: CAWRVHYTVDNEQFF.

This clone was picked up one time. The gene calls are TRBV11-1 and TRBJ2-3; D not certain. V gave up 1 base and J gave up 3 bases, with 11 bases separating them. The CDR3 loop spans 15 amino acids. CDR1 is SGHAT, CDR2 FQDESV, per germline (reference sequence). The DNA for the CDR3 is TGTGCCAGCAGCTTAGGCCAGAGAGTGACAGATACGCAGTATTTT. Encoded protein: CASSLGQRVTDTQYF.